The rows below give T cell receptor beta chains drawn from one sample of a study of CD8 T cells in Susac syndrome. TCRdb reprocessed the immunoSEQ multiplex PCR reads via MiXCR and lists one record per CDR3 protein. This sample carries approximately 230,000 distinct CDR3 sequences, roughly 93% of them seen once, and the ten largest clones take around 0.07%. The sequenced sample was CD4+ T cells from PBMCs. These receptors originate from a human donor with multiple sclerosis. Each CDR3 is given with its conserved first and last residue. The order of the fields is J gene, V gene, clone size, CDR3 length, CDR3 protein. Size is omitted from some rows. Given values are once, few, many or a class for expanded clones.

J: TRBJ1-2
V: TRBV13
size: -
length: 14
CDR3: CASTQDRTDYGYTF

J: TRBJ1-1
V: TRBV9
size: once
length: 16
CDR3: CASSVGERWWATEAFF

J: TRBJ2-5
V: TRBV29-1
size: once
length: 12
CDR3: CSGGLARETQYF

J: TRBJ2-1
V: TRBV9
size: -
length: 16
CDR3: CASSGKAGLPDNEQFF

J: TRBJ2-2
V: TRBV29-1
size: -
length: 15
CDR3: CSVGRTPGNTGELFF

J: TRBJ2-3
V: TRBV7-3
size: -
length: 14
CDR3: CASSPRGTSSTQYF

J: TRBJ2-5
V: TRBV7-2
size: once
length: 15
CDR3: CASSLGQMGQETQYF

J: TRBJ2-1
V: TRBV20-1
size: -
length: 16
CDR3: CSARVYTAGSYNEQFF

J: TRBJ2-3
V: TRBV7-2
size: -
length: 16
CDR3: CASSLEGAFGTDTQYF

J: TRBJ2-3
V: TRBV30
size: -
length: 14
CDR3: CAWGPGVSTDTQYF

J: TRBJ2-4
V: TRBV20-1
size: -
length: 16
CDR3: CSARSGLAGRGNIQYF